This TCR beta chain came from a study of T cells after somatic rescue of genetic block. The ends lost 4 bases at V and 2 bases at J; junction bases unmatched: 7. Germline CDR1 SGHDT, CDR2 YYEEEE. The length of the CDR3 is 15 residues. The data were produced by immunoSEQ multiplex PCR, yet TCRdb's version contains in-frame clones alone and is incomplete. The sample holds under 15,000 clones; 65% to 75% are singletons and the top ten take 20%. The V gene is TRBV5-6, the J gene TRBJ2-7, with 9 bases that match TRBD1. The TCR was taken from a boy between 5 and 17 years old. The sequenced material came from peripheral blood mononuclear cells (PBMCs). The CDR3 protein is CASSLTGGGTYEQYF. CDR3 bases: TGTGCCAGCAGCCTGACAGGGGGGGGCACCTACGAGCAGTACTTC.